These T cell receptor beta chains were read from a single sample in a study of sequential checkpoint blockade in melanoma. The table came from immunoSEQ multiplex PCR; TCRdb's copy has only in-frame clones and leaves some out. The sample contains roughly 13,000 clones, less than 55% of which appear only once. The specimen comprised CD8+ T cells sorted from blood (inferred from file names), sampled from a patient given nivolumab and ipilimumab in sequence. The receptors come from a human donor with melanoma. The CDR3 runs from the conserved cysteine through the conserved F or W. The D gene is left open where the match is weak. Some rows mark clone size as missing; the rest say once, few, many or name a class of expanded clone.

v_call: TRBV7-8; d_call: TRBD1; j_call: TRBJ2-7; cdr3_length: 16; clone_size: NA; cdr3_nt: TGTGCCAGCAGCTACATTTCCGGGACAGGGGCCCACGAGCAGTACTTC; cdr3_aa: CASSYISGTGAHEQYF
v_call: TRBV2; d_call: NA; j_call: TRBJ1-1; cdr3_length: 14; clone_size: NA; cdr3_nt: TGTGCCAGCAGTGAAACAGCTATGAACACTGAAGCTTTCTTT; cdr3_aa: CASSETAMNTEAFF
v_call: TRBV19; d_call: NA; j_call: TRBJ1-2; cdr3_length: 16; clone_size: medium-sized; cdr3_nt: TGTGCCAGTACCCTTTGGGGGAGCGGGACTAACTATGGCTACACCTTC; cdr3_aa: CASTLWGSGTNYGYTF
v_call: TRBV9; d_call: TRBD2; j_call: TRBJ2-1; cdr3_length: 16; clone_size: once; cdr3_nt: TGTGCCAGCAGCGATCCTAGCGGGGGGCCGTACAATGAGCAGTTCTTC; cdr3_aa: CASSDPSGGPYNEQFF
v_call: TRBV6-5; d_call: NA; j_call: TRBJ1-2; cdr3_length: 13; clone_size: NA; cdr3_nt: TGTGCCAGCAGTTACTCGATCAGTAATGGCTACACCTTC; cdr3_aa: CASSYSISNGYTF
v_call: TRBV18; d_call: NA; j_call: TRBJ1-1; cdr3_length: 13; clone_size: NA; cdr3_nt: TGTGCCAGCTCACCTGCAGGGAACACTGAAGCTTTCTTT; cdr3_aa: CASSPAGNTEAFF
v_call: TRBV7-9; d_call: TRBD1; j_call: TRBJ2-1; cdr3_length: 16; clone_size: NA; cdr3_nt: TGTGCCAGCAGCTTATTCGCGACAGGGAGCTACAATGAGCAGTTCTTC; cdr3_aa: CASSLFATGSYNEQFF
v_call: TRBV25-1; d_call: NA; j_call: TRBJ2-7; cdr3_length: 12; clone_size: few; cdr3_nt: TGTGCCGAGGACGGCTGGGAGAGCGAGCAGTACTTC; cdr3_aa: CAEDGWESEQYF
v_call: TRBV25-1; d_call: TRBD2; j_call: TRBJ2-1; cdr3_length: 15; clone_size: NA; cdr3_nt: TGTGCCACCTATCCGGGACTAGCGGGGGACAATGAGCAGTTCTTC; cdr3_aa: CATYPGLAGDNEQFF
v_call: TRBV2; d_call: NA; j_call: TRBJ2-7; cdr3_length: 13; clone_size: NA; cdr3_nt: TGTGCCAGCACACCGGGGGACTCCTACGAGCAGTACTTC; cdr3_aa: CASTPGDSYEQYF
v_call: TRBV6-5; d_call: NA; j_call: TRBJ2-5; cdr3_length: 15; clone_size: few; cdr3_nt: TGTGCCAGCAGCCACCCCGGCGGCTTCCAAGAGACCCAGTACTTC; cdr3_aa: CASSHPGGFQETQYF
v_call: TRBV7-9; d_call: TRBD1; j_call: TRBJ2-5; cdr3_length: 14; clone_size: once; cdr3_nt: TGTGCCAGCAGCACGGGACAGGGGGGAAAGACCCAGTACTTC; cdr3_aa: CASSTGQGGKTQYF
v_call: TRBV10-2; d_call: NA; j_call: TRBJ2-1; cdr3_length: 12; clone_size: medium-sized; cdr3_nt: TGCGCCAGCAGTGACACTTATAATGAGCAGTTCTTC; cdr3_aa: CASSDTYNEQFF
v_call: TRBV2; d_call: NA; j_call: TRBJ1-1; cdr3_length: 12; clone_size: few; cdr3_nt: TGTGCCAGCAGGGACTGGGACACTGAAGCTTTCTTT; cdr3_aa: CASRDWDTEAFF
v_call: TRBV6-5; d_call: TRBD2; j_call: TRBJ2-7; cdr3_length: 14; clone_size: NA; cdr3_nt: TGTGCCAGCAGTTCCGGGGGGAGCTCCTACGAGCAGTACTTC; cdr3_aa: CASSSGGSSYEQYF
v_call: TRBV6-5; d_call: NA; j_call: TRBJ1-2; cdr3_length: 13; clone_size: NA; cdr3_nt: TGTGCCGCACTGGGGGGTCGGTACTATGGCTACACCTTC; cdr3_aa: CAALGGRYYGYTF
v_call: TRBV10-3; d_call: NA; j_call: TRBJ2-7; cdr3_length: 13; clone_size: NA; cdr3_nt: TGTGCCATCAGTGAGGGACGGGCTAGCGAGCAGTACTTC; cdr3_aa: CAISEGRASEQYF
v_call: TRBV5-1; d_call: NA; j_call: TRBJ1-1; cdr3_length: 15; clone_size: NA; cdr3_nt: TGCGCCAGCAGCTTGTGGGCAGGGGCGAACACTGAAGCTTTCTTT; cdr3_aa: CASSLWAGANTEAFF
v_call: TRBV5-4; d_call: NA; j_call: TRBJ1-1; cdr3_length: 16; clone_size: NA; cdr3_nt: TGTGCCAGCAGCCGACAACTACAGGGCGATGGCACTGAAGCTTTCTTT; cdr3_aa: CASSRQLQGDGTEAFF
v_call: TRBV6-1; d_call: TRBD1; j_call: TRBJ2-3; cdr3_length: 13; clone_size: few; cdr3_nt: TGTGCCAGCGGACAGGGGGCAGAAGATACGCAGTATTTT; cdr3_aa: CASGQGAEDTQYF
v_call: TRBV20-1; d_call: NA; j_call: TRBJ1-1; cdr3_length: 11; clone_size: NA; cdr3_nt: TGCAGTGCAAGCAGGATTAATGAAGCTTTCTTT; cdr3_aa: CSASRINEAFF
v_call: TRBV9; d_call: TRBD2; j_call: TRBJ2-7; cdr3_length: 14; clone_size: few; cdr3_nt: TGTGCCAGCAGTGTTTTAGCGGGCCCCTACGAGCAGTACTTC; cdr3_aa: CASSVLAGPYEQYF
v_call: TRBV28; d_call: TRBD1; j_call: TRBJ1-6; cdr3_length: 15; clone_size: few; cdr3_nt: TGTGCCAGCAGTATATACCGACAGGGTAACTCACCCCTCCACTTT; cdr3_aa: CASSIYRQGNSPLHF
v_call: TRBV29-1; d_call: TRBD1; j_call: TRBJ2-7; cdr3_length: 13; clone_size: few; cdr3_nt: TGCAGCGTTGTCGACAGGGGGCAGTACGAGCAGTACTTC; cdr3_aa: CSVVDRGQYEQYF
v_call: TRBV14; d_call: TRBD2; j_call: TRBJ2-3; cdr3_length: 16; clone_size: few; cdr3_nt: TGTGCCAGCAGCTCTTGGACTAGCGGGATCGCAGATACGCAGTATTTT; cdr3_aa: CASSSWTSGIADTQYF
v_call: TRBV6-1; d_call: NA; j_call: TRBJ2-7; cdr3_length: 14; clone_size: NA; cdr3_nt: TGTGCCAGCAGCCCCTGGGGGGAAACCTACGAGCAGTACTTC; cdr3_aa: CASSPWGETYEQYF
v_call: TRBV13; d_call: NA; j_call: TRBJ1-6; cdr3_length: 15; clone_size: NA; cdr3_nt: TGTGCCAGCAGCTTAGGGGCTGGCTATAATTCACCCCTCCACTTT; cdr3_aa: CASSLGAGYNSPLHF
v_call: TRBV6-5; d_call: TRBD1; j_call: TRBJ2-7; cdr3_length: 12; clone_size: few; cdr3_nt: TGTGCCAGCAGGACAGGGTGGTACGAGCAGTACTTC; cdr3_aa: CASRTGWYEQYF
v_call: TRBV10-3; d_call: NA; j_call: TRBJ2-2; cdr3_length: 17; clone_size: NA; cdr3_nt: TGTGCCATCAGAGAGGGTCCATTGGGCCCGGTCACCGGGGAGCTGTTTTTT; cdr3_aa: CAIREGPLGPVTGELFF
v_call: TRBV27; d_call: NA; j_call: TRBJ2-1; cdr3_length: 14; clone_size: NA; cdr3_nt: TGTGCCAGCAGTTTATCGCTAGTAAGCAATGAGCAGTTCTTC; cdr3_aa: CASSLSLVSNEQFF
v_call: TRBV6-4; d_call: NA; j_call: TRBJ2-7; cdr3_length: 12; clone_size: NA; cdr3_nt: TGTGCCAGCAGTTACGCTGGAGACGAGCAGTACTTC; cdr3_aa: CASSYAGDEQYF
v_call: TRBV4-3; d_call: NA; j_call: TRBJ1-1; cdr3_length: 15; clone_size: NA; cdr3_nt: TGCGCCAGCAGCCAAGTATGGGGGGGGAACACTGAAGCTTTCTTT; cdr3_aa: CASSQVWGGNTEAFF
v_call: TRBV10-1; d_call: NA; j_call: TRBJ2-7; cdr3_length: 15; clone_size: NA; cdr3_nt: TGCGCCAGGACACCCCAGACAGGACCGGGAGGCGAGCAGTACTTC; cdr3_aa: CARTPQTGPGGEQYF
v_call: TRBV27; d_call: TRBD1; j_call: TRBJ2-7; cdr3_length: 16; clone_size: NA; cdr3_nt: TGTGCCAGCAGCGGGACAGGGTACGGCCTAGGCTACGAGCAGTACTTC; cdr3_aa: CASSGTGYGLGYEQYF
v_call: TRBV18; d_call: TRBD1; j_call: TRBJ1-1; cdr3_length: 16; clone_size: NA; cdr3_nt: TGTGCCAGCTCACCCACCGACGGGACAGAGAACACTGAAGCTTTCTTT; cdr3_aa: CASSPTDGTENTEAFF